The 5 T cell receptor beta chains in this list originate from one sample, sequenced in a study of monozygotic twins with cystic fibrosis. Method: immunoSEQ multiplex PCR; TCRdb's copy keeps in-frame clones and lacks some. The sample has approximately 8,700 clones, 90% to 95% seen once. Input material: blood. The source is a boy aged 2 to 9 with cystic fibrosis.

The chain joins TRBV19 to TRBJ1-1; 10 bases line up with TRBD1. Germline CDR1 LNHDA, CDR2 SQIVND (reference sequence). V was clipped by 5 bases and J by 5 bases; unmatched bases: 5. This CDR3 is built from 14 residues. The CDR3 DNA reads TGTGCCAGTAGTCCGAGACAGGGGGCAACTGAAGCTTTCTTT. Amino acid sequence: CASSPRQGATEAFF.

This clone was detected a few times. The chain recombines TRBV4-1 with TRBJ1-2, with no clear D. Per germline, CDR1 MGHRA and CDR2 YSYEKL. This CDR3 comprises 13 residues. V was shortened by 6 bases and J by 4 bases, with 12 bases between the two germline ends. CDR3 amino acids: CASRPTEGYGYTF. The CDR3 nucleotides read TGCGCCAGCAGACCAACAGAGGGCTATGGCTACACCTTC.

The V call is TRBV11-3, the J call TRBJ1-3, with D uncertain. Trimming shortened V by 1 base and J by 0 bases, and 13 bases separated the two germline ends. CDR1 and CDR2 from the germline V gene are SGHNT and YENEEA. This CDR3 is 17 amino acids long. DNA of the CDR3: TGTGCCAGCAGCTTAGTCGGACGGATCACCTCTGGAAACACCATATATTTT. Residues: CASSLVGRITSGNTIYF.

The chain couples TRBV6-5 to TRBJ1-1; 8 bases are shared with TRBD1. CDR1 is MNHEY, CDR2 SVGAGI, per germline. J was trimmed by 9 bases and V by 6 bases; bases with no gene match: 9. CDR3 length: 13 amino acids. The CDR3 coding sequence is TGTGCCAGCAGGCCCGGGACAGGTCATCAAGCTTTCTTT. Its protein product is CASRPGTGHQAFF.

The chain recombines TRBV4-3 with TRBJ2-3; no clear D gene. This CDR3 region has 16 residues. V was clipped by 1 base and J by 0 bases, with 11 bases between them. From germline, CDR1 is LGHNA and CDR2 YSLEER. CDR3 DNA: TGCGCCAGCAGCCAAGTAGTTAAGGCTAGCACAGATACGCAGTATTTT. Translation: CASSQVVKASTDTQYF.